One T cell receptor beta chain is described in this entry. TCRdb's copy holds only in-frame clones and misses some; the assay was immunoSEQ multiplex PCR. The data show roughly 51,000 clones, 65% to 90% seen once. The entry originates in a study of blood T cell repertoires in COVID-19. V lost 4 bases, J lost 7 bases, and 6 bases stayed unmatched. Germline V gene sequence: CDR1 SGHTS, CDR2 YDEGEE. The CDR3 extends over 14 amino acids. Sample: peripheral blood. The rearrangement uses TRBV5-8 and TRBJ1-5; TRBD1 matches at 9 bases. The TCR originated in a woman aged 80 or older with acute or convalescent COVID-19. CDR3 in amino acids: CASSQQGAGQPQHF. As DNA, the CDR3 is TGTGCCAGCAGCCAACAGGGGGCTGGCCAGCCCCAGCATTTT.